These 25 T cell receptor beta chains were all obtained from the same sample, sequenced in a study of OX40 agonist ivuxolimab in advanced cancers. The data were produced by immunoSEQ multiplex PCR, yet TCRdb's version contains in-frame clones alone and is incomplete. This table has about 120,000 clones, roughly nine tenths appearing once. The starting material was CD4+ or CD8+ T cells sorted from blood, obtained in a trial of the OX40 agonist ivuxolimab. The receptors come from an adult with an advanced solid tumor such as melanoma, head and neck, liver or kidney cancer.

This chain joins TRBV5-1 and TRBJ1-2; unclear D gene. Germline V gene data show CDR1 as SGHRS and CDR2 as YFSETQ. This CDR3 is 14 amino acids long. V was clipped by 0 bases and J by 3 bases, with 9 bases between them. The CDR3 DNA follows: TGCGCCAGCAGCTTGGTTCCCACCGACTATGGCTACACCTTC. It codes for CASSLVPTDYGYTF.

This sequence joins TRBV28 and TRBJ1-5; D is ambiguous. CDR1 and CDR2 (germline): MDHEN, SYDVKM. Trimming stripped 7 bases from V and 0 bases from J, with 4 bases between. This CDR3 spans 12 amino acids. The CDR3 DNA follows: TGTGCCAGCAAAGTTAGCAATCAGCCCCAGCATTTT. This codes for CASKVSNQPQHF.

V usage is TRBV5-8 and J usage is TRBJ1-4; TRBD1 aligns across 7 bases. CDR3 length: 14 residues. The V gene's germline CDR1 is SGHTS and CDR2 YDEGEE. The ends lost 4 bases at V and 2 bases at J; junction bases unmatched: 2. The CDR3 nucleotides read TGTGCCAGCAGCCCGGGACAGACTAATGAAAAACTGTTTTTT. It is translated as CASSPGQTNEKLFF.

V is TRBV5-6 and J is TRBJ1-5, with 8 bases fitting TRBD1. Germline V lookup: CDR1 SGHDT, CDR2 YYEEEE. The ends lost 2 bases at V and 0 bases at J; junction bases unmatched: 7. The CDR3 extends over 17 amino acids. CDR3 loop: CASSFSGGAYSNQPQHF. The CDR3 nucleotides read TGTGCCAGCAGCTTCTCAGGGGGCGCATATAGCAATCAGCCCCAGCATTTT.

The chain joins TRBV7-2 to TRBJ1-2, with TRBD1 as a possible D gene (6 bases). Germline V gives CDR1 SGHTA, CDR2 FQGNSA. The ends were cut back, 4 bases at V and 5 bases at J, with 14 bases in the middle. The CDR3 contains 14 residues. CDR3 region: CASSSSGRGYGYTF. CDR3 bases: TGTGCCAGCAGCTCGTCGGGGAGGGGGTATGGCTACACCTTC.

This chain uses TRBV29-1 with TRBJ1-1; 8 bases agree with TRBD1. With 7 bases clipped from V and 1 base from J, the junction kept 11 bases outside the gene matches. Looked up from germline, CDR1 is SQVTM and CDR2 is ANQGSEA. The CDR3 covers 15 residues. The CDR3 nucleotides read TGCAGCGCGGGCGACAGGGGCGGAGGGAACACTGAAGCTTTCTTT. Protein sequence: CSAGDRGGGNTEAFF.

V and J are TRBV28 and TRBJ1-4, with unresolved D. This CDR3 region has 15 residues. Germline V gene sequence: CDR1 MDHEN, CDR2 SYDVKM. V was clipped by 6 bases and J by 0 bases, with 11 bases between them. CDR3 DNA sequence: TGTGCCAGCAGACCCATAGGGCCAACTAATGAAAAACTGTTTTTT. Amino acids: CASRPIGPTNEKLFF.

The J gene is TRBJ1-4, the V gene TRBV4-1; D is undetermined. With 1 base removed from V and 4 bases from J, the gap between germline ends came to 10 bases. Germline CDR1 and CDR2: MGHRA and YSYEKL. The CDR3 runs 15 residues. The CDR3 nucleotides are TGCGCCAGCAGCCAAGGCGGCACTTTTAATGAAAAACTGTTTTTT. Its protein product is CASSQGGTFNEKLFF.

This chain links TRBV7-3 with TRBJ1-6, with 12 bases lining up with TRBD1. With V trimmed by 4 bases and J by 9 bases, 7 bases remained unmatched. The CDR3 has 16 amino acids. Per germline, CDR1 SGHTA and CDR2 FQGTGA. The CDR3 is CASSSSGTGGFSPLHF. The CDR3 bases are TGTGCCAGCAGCTCCTCCGGGACAGGGGGCTTTTCACCCCTCCACTTT.

The gene calls are TRBV7-2 and TRBJ2-3, with TRBD2 matching 7 bases. Germline trimming cut 3 bases from V and 6 bases from J; bases unmatched to any gene: 9. This CDR3 region has 15 residues. CDR1 and CDR2 from the germline V gene are SGHTA and FQGNSA. The CDR3, as DNA: TGTGCCAGCAGCTTTCGGTGGGGGGGTGTCGATACGCAGTATTTT. Translating gives CASSFRWGGVDTQYF.

The rearrangement joins TRBV5-1 to TRBJ2-2; possibly TRBD2 for D (5 bases). In germline, CDR1 is SGHRS, CDR2 YFSETQ. V shed 2 bases and J shed 4 bases, with 12 bases lying between them. This CDR3 has 15 residues. The CDR3 reads CASSLPGMSTGELFF. The CDR3 nucleotides are TGCGCCAGCAGCTTACCCGGGATGAGCACCGGGGAGCTGTTTTTT.

This sequence joins TRBV10-3 and TRBJ2-3, with TRBD2 matching over 7 bases. The germline V gene encodes CDR1 ENHRY and CDR2 SYGVKD. This CDR3 has 15 amino acids. The ends lost 4 bases at V and 4 bases at J; junction bases unmatched: 8. The CDR3 loop reads CAISASGAFADTQYF. The CDR3 coding sequence is TGTGCCATCAGTGCGAGCGGGGCTTTTGCAGATACGCAGTATTTT.

The V gene is TRBV9, the J gene TRBJ2-1; TRBD2 aligns across 13 bases. Trimming took 1 base from V and 8 from J; bases not matched to a gene: 3. This CDR3 is 15 amino acids long. Per the germline V gene, CDR1 is SGDLS and CDR2 is YYNGEE. CDR3 coding DNA: TGTGCCAGCAGCGTAAGGACTAGCGGGGGCTATGAGCAGTTCTTC. Its protein is CASSVRTSGGYEQFF. Drawing the rest from reference TRBV9 and TRBJ2-1, the complete variable domain is DSGVTQTPKHLITATGQRVTLRCSPRSGDLSVYWYQQSLDQGLQFLIQYYNGEERAKGNILERFSAQQFPDLHSELNLSSLELGDSALYFCASSVRTSGGYEQFFGPGTRLTVL.

This chain links TRBV6-1 with TRBJ2-7; 10 bases agree with TRBD1. V lost 7 bases to trimming and J lost 5 bases; unmatched junction nucleotides: 11. The CDR3 consists of 15 residues. CDR1 and CDR2 from the germline V gene are MNHNS and SASEGT. Here the CDR3 DNA reads TGTGCCAGCACCTTCGGAGGACAGGGGGTGCACGAGCAGTACTTC. Amino acids: CASTFGGQGVHEQYF.

This sequence joins TRBV10-3 and TRBJ1-6; D is unresolved. Deletions cut 10 bases from V and 8 bases from J, with 21 bases between. This CDR3 has 15 amino acids. CDR1 is ENHRY and CDR2 is SYGVKD in the germline V gene. The CDR3: CANSERGAMDSPLHF. CDR3 nucleotide sequence: TGTGCCAACTCCGAACGTGGAGCTATGGATTCACCCCTCCACTTT.

CDR3 sequence: CASSLESSYGYTF. In nucleotides, the CDR3 is TGTGCCAGCAGCTTGGAAAGTAGCTATGGCTACACCTTC. The V and J genes are TRBV7-2 and TRBJ1-2, with D hard to call. This CDR3 is built from 13 residues. The germline V and J ends were trimmed by 3 bases and 4 bases, with 9 bases remaining between them. Germline V CDR1 and CDR2: SGHTA, FQGNSA. The full variable domain, its missing parts supplied by reference TRBV7-2 and TRBJ1-2, is GAGVSQSPSNKVTEKGKDVELRCDPISGHTALYWYRQSLGQGLEFLIYFQGNSAPDKSGLPSDRFSAERTGGSVSTLTIQRTQQEDSAVYLCASSLESSYGYTFGSGTRLTVV.

The V and J genes are TRBV12-5 and TRBJ2-3; the match to TRBD2 covers 12 bases. The CDR3 is 15 residues long. CDR1 and CDR2 from the germline V gene are LGHNT and FRNRAP. With V trimmed by 3 bases and J by 5 bases, 3 bases remained unmatched. This chain's CDR3 is CASGFASGGVDTQYF. As DNA, the CDR3 is TGTGCTAGTGGTTTTGCTAGCGGGGGGGTAGATACGCAGTATTTT.

The chain recombines TRBV5-1 with TRBJ2-7; 8 positions match TRBD1. V lost 4 bases and J lost 3; bases outside the gene matches: 6. The CDR3 runs 14 residues. The V gene's germline CDR1 is SGHRS and CDR2 YFSETQ. The CDR3 bases are TGCGCCAGCAGCGCTAGCACAGGGGGCTACGAGCAGTACTTC. It specifies CASSASTGGYEQYF. Supplemented by reference TRBV5-1 and TRBJ2-7, the full variable domain reads KAGVTQTPRYLIKTRGQQVTLSCSPISGHRSVSWYQQTPGQGLQFLFEYFSETQRNKGNFPGRFSGRQFSNSRSEMNVSTLELGDSALYLCASSASTGGYEQYFGPGTRLTVT.

A single count supports this clone. This rearrangement joins TRBV7-3 to TRBJ2-3, with D unclear. The V and J ends lost 2 bases and 1 base respectively, with 10 bases between them. The CDR3 covers 15 residues. Germline V gene sequence: CDR1 SGHTA, CDR2 FQGTGA. CDR3 DNA sequence: TGTGCCAGCAGCTTAGGGCTTCTCGGCACAGATACGCAGTATTTT. Its translation: CASSLGLLGTDTQYF.

The V and J genes are TRBV4-1 and TRBJ1-2; D unresolved. The CDR3 totals 15 residues. Looked up from germline, CDR1 is MGHRA and CDR2 is YSYEKL. Trimming took off 0 bases at V and 0 bases at J, with 8 bases between the two ends. The CDR3 is CASSQEGSSNYGYTF. The CDR3 DNA is TGCGCCAGCAGCCAAGAAGGATCCTCTAACTATGGCTACACCTTC.

The chain combines TRBV30 with TRBJ1-2; TRBD1 aligns across 11 bases. This CDR3 region has 17 residues. Germline CDR1 is GTSNPN and CDR2 is SVGIG (reference sequence). The trim removed 1 base at V and 6 bases at J, leaving 13 bases unmatched. In DNA form, the CDR3 reads TGTGCCTGGAGTGGAGAGGACAGGGGGCGAACGCCCGATGGCTACACCTTC. Protein sequence: CAWSGEDRGRTPDGYTF.

The V and J genes are TRBV20-1 and TRBJ2-7; the D is unclear. From germline, CDR1 is DFQATT and CDR2 SNEGSKA (reference sequence). The ends were cut back, 7 bases at V and 2 bases at J, with 6 bases in the middle. The CDR3 runs 10 residues. The CDR3 DNA follows: TGCAGTGGCGCTACCTACGAGCAGTACTTC. Amino acids: CSGATYEQYF.

The chain's CDR3 is CASSLAPDNTEAFF. In DNA, the CDR3 is TGCGCCAGCAGCTTGGCCCCGGATAACACTGAAGCTTTCTTT. The rearrangement links TRBV5-1 to TRBJ1-1, with D unresolved. V shed 0 bases and J shed 2 bases, with 8 bases lying between them. Germline CDR1 SGHRS, CDR2 YFSETQ. This CDR3 is 14 amino acids long.

The genes are TRBV6-5 and TRBJ2-5, with 8 bases lining up with TRBD1. Unmatched junction bases numbered 16, after V lost 2 bases and J lost 11 bases. The CDR3 extends over 16 amino acids. Per germline, CDR1 MNHEY and CDR2 SVGAGI. As DNA, the CDR3 is TGTGCCAGCAGTTACCGGAGGACAGGGCCTTTGGGAGAGCAGTACTTC. It encodes CASSYRRTGPLGEQYF.

The chain has TRBV4-2 and TRBJ2-7; D could derive from TRBD1 or TRBD2 (5 bases each). V shed 5 bases and J shed 6 bases, with 17 bases lying between them. The length of the CDR3 is 14 residues. The germline V gene encodes CDR1 LGHNA and CDR2 YNFKEQ. The DNA of the CDR3 is TGTGCCAGCAGCGCTCAAGGGCCAGGGAGCGAGCAGTACTTC. Amino acids: CASSAQGPGSEQYF.